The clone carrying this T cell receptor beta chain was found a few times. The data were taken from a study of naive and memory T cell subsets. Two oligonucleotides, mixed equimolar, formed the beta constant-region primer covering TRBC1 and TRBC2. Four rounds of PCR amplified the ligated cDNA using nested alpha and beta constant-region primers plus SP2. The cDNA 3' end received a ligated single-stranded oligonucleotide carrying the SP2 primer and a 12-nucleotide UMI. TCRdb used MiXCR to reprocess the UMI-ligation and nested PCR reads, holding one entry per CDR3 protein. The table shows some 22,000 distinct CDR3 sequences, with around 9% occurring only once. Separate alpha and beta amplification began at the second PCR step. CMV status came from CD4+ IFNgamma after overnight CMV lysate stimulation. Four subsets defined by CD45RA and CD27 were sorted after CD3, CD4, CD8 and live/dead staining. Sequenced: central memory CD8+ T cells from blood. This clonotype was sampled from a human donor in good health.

Here the CDR3 reads CASSLTARGQYF. CDR3 sequence (DNA): TGTGCCAGCTCACTTACGGCCCGCGGGCAGTACTTC. The chain couples TRBV18 to TRBJ2-7; D is ambiguous. The CDR3 covers 12 residues. CDR1 and CDR2 (germline): KGHSH, LQKENI. V lost 4 bases to trimming and J lost 9 bases, with 13 bases between them.